This T cell receptor (beta chain) is drawn from a study of blood T cell repertoires in COVID-19. Here immunoSEQ multiplex PCR was the method, and the copy in TCRdb shows in-frame clones only, minus some. The data show some 220,000 clones, around 80% seen once. The CDR3 length is 14 residues. The germline V gene has CDR1 MDHEN and CDR2 SYDVKM. Deletions cut 1 base from V and 6 bases from J, with 12 bases between. The V gene is TRBV28, the J gene TRBJ1-1; possible D gene TRBD1, 5 bases. The source is a man aged 45-65 years with active or convalescent COVID-19. The specimen was peripheral blood. For the CDR3, the DNA is TGTGCCAGCAGTTTATCCCGCAGGGATGCTGAAGCTTTCTTT. Its translation: CASSLSRRDAEAFF.